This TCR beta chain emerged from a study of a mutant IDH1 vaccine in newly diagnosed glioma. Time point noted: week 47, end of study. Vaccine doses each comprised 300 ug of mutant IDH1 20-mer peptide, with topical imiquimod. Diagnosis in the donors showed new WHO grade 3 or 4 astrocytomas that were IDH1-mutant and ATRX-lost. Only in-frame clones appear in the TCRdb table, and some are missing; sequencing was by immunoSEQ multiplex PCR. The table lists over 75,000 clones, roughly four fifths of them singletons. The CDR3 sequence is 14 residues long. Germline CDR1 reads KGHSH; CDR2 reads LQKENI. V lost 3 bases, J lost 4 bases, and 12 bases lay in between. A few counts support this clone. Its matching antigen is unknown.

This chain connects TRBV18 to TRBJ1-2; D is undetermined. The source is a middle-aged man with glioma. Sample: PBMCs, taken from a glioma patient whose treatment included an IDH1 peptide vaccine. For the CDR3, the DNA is TGTGCCAGCTCACCTATAAGGGAGCTCTATGGCTACACCTTC. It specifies CASSPIRELYGYTF.